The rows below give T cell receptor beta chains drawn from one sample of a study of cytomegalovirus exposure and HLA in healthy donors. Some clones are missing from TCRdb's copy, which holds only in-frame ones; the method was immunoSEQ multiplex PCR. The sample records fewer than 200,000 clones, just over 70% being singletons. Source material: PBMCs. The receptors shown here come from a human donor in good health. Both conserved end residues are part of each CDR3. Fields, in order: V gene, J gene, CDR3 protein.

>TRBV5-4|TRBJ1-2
CASSPPYRGPYGYTF
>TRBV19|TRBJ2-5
CASSILTGGGETQYF
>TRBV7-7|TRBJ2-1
CASSLSRGNEQFF
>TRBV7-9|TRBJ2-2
CASSRGQRTGELFF
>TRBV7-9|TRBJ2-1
CASSLQGYEQFF
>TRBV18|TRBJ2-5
CASSPPLAGGQETQYF
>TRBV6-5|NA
CASSSGQGAYEQYF
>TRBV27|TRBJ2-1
CASSLARNNEQFF
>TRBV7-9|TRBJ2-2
CASSLMAGATGELFF
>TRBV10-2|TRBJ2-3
CASSDPGLRTDTQYF
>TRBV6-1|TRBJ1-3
CASSELPGIVNTIYF
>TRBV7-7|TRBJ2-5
CASSSRTGGETQYF
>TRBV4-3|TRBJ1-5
CASSQDPGNNQPQHF
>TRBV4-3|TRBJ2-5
CASSQAYDRGETQYF
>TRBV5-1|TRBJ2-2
CASSRTGIGELFF
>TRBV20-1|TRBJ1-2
CSARGGEDYTF
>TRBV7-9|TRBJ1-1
CASSKTGVTEAFF
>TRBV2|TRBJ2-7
CASSGQGGDEQYF
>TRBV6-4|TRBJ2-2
CASSDSTGLAGTGELFF
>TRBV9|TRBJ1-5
CASSVGFSEQPQHF
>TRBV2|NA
CASREYEQYF
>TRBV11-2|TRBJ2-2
CASSLNTNTGELFF
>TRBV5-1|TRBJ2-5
CASSLMQGRETQYF
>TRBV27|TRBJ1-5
CASRGGGQPQHF
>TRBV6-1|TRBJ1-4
CASSESWGPEEKLFF
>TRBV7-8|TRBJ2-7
CASSGDRSSYEQYF
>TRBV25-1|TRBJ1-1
CASSEAETGGRTEAFF
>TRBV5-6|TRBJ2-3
CASIRGGLGTDTQYF
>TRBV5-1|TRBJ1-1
CASSFGGEAFF
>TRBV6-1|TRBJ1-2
CASSEGGASPYGYTF
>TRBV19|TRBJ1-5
CASSRSPPPQHF
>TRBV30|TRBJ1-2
CAWSAGTQLNYGYTF